A single T cell receptor beta chain is shown here with its context. This clonotype was detected only a few times. The target of this receptor is not known. Per-nucleotide qualities are absent, and no much larger clonotype sits a single base away. This record belongs to a study of identical twins (TCRdb year 2016). The study in broad terms: To test whether fetal clonotypes persist, the study used deep sequencing on TCR alpha and beta repertoires from monozygotic twins, unrelated adults of various ages, and cord blood. To rule out contamination, replicate twin experiments were performed at different times with different library preparation protocols.

The CDR3 has 14 amino acids, counting the end cysteine and phenylalanine. The only DNA kept is the CDR3, 42 bases in frame from the first base. Trimming removed 5 bases from V and 4 bases from J; the gene matches leave 8 bases unexplained. The germline V gene (reference sequence) provides CDR1 DFQATT and CDR2 SNEGSKA. What the authors observed across the whole study: In monozygotic twins, recombination models systematically underestimated out-of-frame TCR alpha sharing, but the models matched the sharing seen between unrelated individuals. A weaker excess of twin sharing was found in beta out-of-frame sequences because the signal-to-noise ratio was lowered by fewer shared sequences. Fewer insertions were carried by abundant cord blood beta clonotypes; a weaker similar trend was observed in young adult naive repertoires, while no such trend was observed in memory repertoires. Because the same donors could not be followed over many years, the conclusions relied on cross-sectional statistical analysis. Compared with coincidental sharing between unrelated individuals, out-of-frame TCR alpha sequences shared between twins showed an excess of sequences with low generation probability. Invariant T cells such as MAIT and iNKT could partly confound zero-insertion analyses, although diverse VJ usage argued against such confounding for most clonotypes.

Library method: 5' RACE. For sequencing, an Illumina HiSeq 2000 was employed. A universal primer binding site was added through template switching, and the final cDNA carried a unique molecular identifier so that TCR cDNA molecules could be counted accurately. First-strand cDNA for TCR alpha and beta chains was synthesized from specific primers in the conserved constant-segment region. To control for contamination, every cDNA library carried two barcodes: a SMART-Mk sample barcode plus Illumina barcodes. TruSeq adapter sequences, together with Illumina sample barcodes, were added in two successive PCR steps. Sequencing of the TCR alpha and beta cDNA libraries was done on the Illumina HiSeq platform using custom primers. The paper's data handling went like this. MiGEC processed the raw reads to extract unique molecular identifiers, while MiXCR was used to determine the CDR3 positions. For each individual, recombination models were inferred using an EM algorithm with the repgenHMM and IGoR tools. Shared clonotypes were analyzed with the tcR package in R, and sharing was normalized by the product of cloneset sizes. Out-of-frame nonproductive sequences were analyzed to study raw recombination free of thymic and clonal selection effects. TCRdb cleaned the public reads at Q25 with fastp, built clones with MiXCR and kept in-frame beta chains. CDR3 protein sequences are deduplicated, and each keeps its most common genes and DNA. Clone size and V and J calls follow TCRdb, not the original study. In this sample the table shows about 470,000 distinct CDR3 sequences, 20% to 25% of which occur a single time. Of the sample, about 2.7% is held by the ten largest clones.

Every donor was a healthy Caucasian. Three pairs of female monozygotic twins, all aged roughly 18 to 29 years, made up the twin cohort. CD4+ and CD8+ T cell populations were isolated with positive isolation kits from Invitrogen. The data also belong to a second study, concerning T cells expressing NK-cell markers. Drawing on the second study: Three sorted T-cell subsets (CD3+CD56+NKG2C+, CD3+CD56+NKG2C- and CD3+CD56-NKG2C+) from about 8 donors had their TCR beta-chain repertoires profiled. Among the eight sequenced donors, only one was HCMV-seronegative, while the other seven were HCMV-seropositive. To restrict sorting to alphabetaTCR-expressing T cells, an anti-gammadeltaTCR antibody was added in several experiments. In several donors, the dominant CD3+CD56+NKG2C+ clonotypes ranked among the top 10 CD8+ clonotypes, making up roughly 1.0-8% of CD8+ T cells. Those dominant clonotypes were again the most abundant among CD3+CD56-NKG2C+ cells in a few donors, at roughly 28.3-60.1%. Whether the expanded NKG2C-expressing T cell clones were specific for HCMV antigens was left unclear. Randomly selected healthy volunteers, three men and five women, were used as the eight sequenced donors. A commercial ELISA kit detecting HCMV-specific IgG in serum was used to determine HCMV serostatus. MIGEC was used to demultiplex reads and group reads by UMI, and MiTCR was used to assemble and quantify clonotypes. To remove erroneous sequences, TCR cDNA sequences were retained only when supported by two or more reads. The tcR package was used for downstream repertoire analysis, with clonotypes matched between fractions based on CDR3 nucleotide sequence plus V segment. Antigen specificity was annotated against VDJdb with VDJmatch, allowing one amino acid substitution in CDR3.

Recombination joined TRBV20-1 with TRBJ1-2, with 9 junctional bases fitting TRBD1. The material sequenced was CD4+ T cells sorted from blood. The receptor's source is a woman aged 18-35 years in good health. The CDR3 protein is CSARKTGGTYGYTF. The DNA sequence reads TGCAGTGCTCGCAAGACAGGGGGAACCTATGGCTACACCTTC.